Sequencing of this T cell receptor beta chain was carried out in a study of T cells in Graves' hyperthyroidism and ophthalmopathy. Per the germline V gene, CDR1 is MDHEN and CDR2 is SYDVKM. The CDR3 extends over 13 amino acids. V lost 5 bases and J lost 2, with 7 bases in between. Patients having uncontrolled infection, another autoimmune disease, pregnancy or lactation were not included. RNA transcripts served as the template for amplifying TCR beta CDR3 regions. HTBI primers were employed in a first-round RT-PCR of the TCR CDR3. TCRdb re-derived calls from the multiplex PCR reads in MiXCR, one entry per CDR3 protein. The data hold hundreds of thousands of distinct CDR3 sequences, with about 20% observed a single time.

This chain connects TRBV28 to TRBJ1-5; the D is unclear. This TCR was recovered from a man aged 30 to 39 with Graves' ophthalmopathy. The material sequenced was blood. The CDR3: CASSPHGNQPQHF. Written as DNA, the CDR3 is TGTGCCAGCAGTCCTCACGGCAATCAGCCCCAGCATTTT.